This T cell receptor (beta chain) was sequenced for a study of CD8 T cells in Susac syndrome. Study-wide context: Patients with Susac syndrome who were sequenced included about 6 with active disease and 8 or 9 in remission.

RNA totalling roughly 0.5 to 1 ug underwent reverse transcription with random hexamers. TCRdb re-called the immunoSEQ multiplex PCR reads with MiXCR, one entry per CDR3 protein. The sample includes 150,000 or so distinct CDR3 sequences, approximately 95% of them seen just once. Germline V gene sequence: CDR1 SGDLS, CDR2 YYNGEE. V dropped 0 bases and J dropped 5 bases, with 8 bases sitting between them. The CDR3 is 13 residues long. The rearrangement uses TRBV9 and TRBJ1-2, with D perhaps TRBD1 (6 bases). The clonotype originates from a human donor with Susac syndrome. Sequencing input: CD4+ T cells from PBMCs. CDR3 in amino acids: CASSVEGEYGYTF. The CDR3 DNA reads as TGTGCCAGCAGCGTAGAGGGGGAGTATGGCTACACCTTC. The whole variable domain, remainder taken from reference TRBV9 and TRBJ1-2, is DSGVTQTPKHLITATGQRVTLRCSPRSGDLSVYWYQQSLDQGLQFLIQYYNGEERAKGNILERFSAQQFPDLHSELNLSSLELGDSALYFCASSVEGEYGYTFGSGTRLTVV.